These T cell receptor beta chains were read from a single sample in a study of T cell responses to AZD1222 COVID-19 vaccine. Some clones are missing from TCRdb's copy, which holds only in-frame ones; the method was immunoSEQ multiplex PCR. The sample has tens of thousands of clones; roughly 89% are singletons. Here the sequenced sample was peripheral blood, taken 28 days after the second AZD1222 dose. The receptor source for this set is an adult who received the AZD1222 COVID-19 vaccine. Each CDR3 is given with its conserved first and last residue. The D gene is left open where the match is weak. Clone size appears in some rows only: once, few, many, or a class for an expanded clone.

>.|TRBJ2-2|15|TRBV4-1|TRBD1
CASSHEGARTGELFF
TGCGCCAGCAGCCACGAGGGGGCTCGCACCGGGGAGCTGTTTTTT
>.|TRBJ2-6|14|TRBV28|.
CATGESYGANVLTF
TGTGCCACGGGGGAGAGTTATGGGGCCAACGTCCTGACTTTC
>.|TRBJ2-2|18|TRBV19|TRBD2
CASSTRTSGAPNTGELFF
TGTGCCAGTAGTACCCGGACTAGCGGGGCTCCGAACACCGGGGAGCTGTTTTTT
>.|TRBJ2-1|11|TRBV6-2/TRBV6-3|.
CASSERTEQFF
TGTGCCAGCAGTGAGCGGACTGAGCAGTTCTTC
>.|TRBJ1-1|23|TRBV19|TRBD1
CATHPRDRGLLSPGAKGNTEAFF
TGTGCCACCCACCCCCGGGACAGGGGGTTGCTCTCCCCGGGGGCCAAAGGGAACACTGAAGCTTTCTTT
>.|TRBJ1-5|14|TRBV7-9|.
CASSLSGERQPQHF
TGTGCCAGCAGCCTATCCGGGGAGCGTCAGCCCCAGCATTTT
>.|TRBJ1-2|14|TRBV5-6|.
CASSPGGAGYGYTF
TGTGCCAGCAGCCCGGGAGGGGCGGGCTATGGCTACACCTTC
>.|TRBJ1-6|13|TRBV7-2|.
CASVWTVNSPLHF
TGTGCCAGCGTTTGGACAGTTAATTCACCCCTCCACTTT
>.|TRBJ2-3|18|TRBV3-1/TRBV3-2|TRBD2
CASSRASGGTILTDTQYF
TGTGCCAGCAGCCGCGCTAGCGGGGGGACGATTCTCACAGATACGCAGTATTTT
>.|TRBJ2-2|15|TRBV9|.
CASSAWTVNTGELFF
TGTGCCAGCAGCGCATGGACGGTAAACACCGGGGAGCTGTTTTTT
>once|TRBJ1-5|16|TRBV7-5|.
CVRSLPDRGNPQPQHF
TGTGTCAGAAGCTTACCGGACAGGGGGAATCCTCAGCCCCAGCATTTT
>.|TRBJ1-5|16|TRBV6-1|TRBD1
CASSAKGQGAHQPQHF
TGTGCCAGCAGTGCGAAGGGACAGGGGGCCCATCAGCCCCAGCATTTT
>.|TRBJ2-1|16|TRBV7-3|.
CASSLSPGTVYNEQFF
TGTGCCAGCAGCTTAAGCCCGGGGACGGTTTACAATGAGCAGTTCTTC
>.|TRBJ1-3|17|TRBV9|.
CASSVGVGGTTGNTIYF
TGTGCCAGCAGCGTAGGGGTCGGGGGAACGACTGGAAACACCATATATTTT
>.|TRBJ1-1|13|TRBV6-1|.
CASSESPNTEAFF
TGTGCCAGCAGTGAATCTCCTAACACTGAAGCTTTCTTT
>.|TRBJ2-3|11|TRBV29-1|.
CSAQDTDTQYF
TGCAGCGCACAAGACACAGATACGCAGTATTTT
>.|TRBJ2-5|14|TRBV7-6|.
CASSPSLSGETQYF
TGTGCCAGCAGCCCTTCTCTTAGCGGCGAGACCCAGTACTTC
>.|TRBJ1-1|13|TRBV11-3|.
CASSQGPVAEAFF
TGTGCCAGCAGCCAGGGGCCCGTGGCTGAAGCTTTCTTT
>few|TRBJ1-5|11|TRBV12-3/TRBV12-4|.
CASSINQPQHF
TGTGCCAGCAGCATTAATCAGCCCCAGCATTTT
>.|TRBJ1-2|15|TRBV6-5|.
CASSYDGIANYGYTF
TGTGCCAGCAGTTACGACGGGATAGCTAACTATGGCTACACCTTC
>.|TRBJ1-3|13|TRBV30|.
CAWSMDGGNTIYF
TGTGCCTGGAGTATGGATGGCGGAAACACCATATATTTT
>.|TRBJ1-2|12|TRBV2|TRBD1
CASLGQGVGYTF
TGTGCCAGCTTGGGACAGGGCGTTGGCTACACCTTC
>few|TRBJ1-3|16|TRBV7-7|.
CARCPKDRNPGNTIYF
TGTGCCAGATGCCCGAAAGACAGGAACCCTGGAAACACCATATATTTT
>.|TRBJ1-2|15|TRBV3-1/TRBV3-2|.
CASSQVGGKGKGYTF
TGTGCCAGCAGCCAAGTGGGAGGAAAGGGGAAAGGCTACACCTTC
>.|TRBJ2-2|15|TRBV5-1|TRBD1
CASSLQGENTGELFF
TGCGCCAGCAGCTTACAGGGGGAGAACACCGGGGAGCTGTTTTTT
>.|TRBJ1-2|17|TRBV24-1|TRBD1
CATSEPGTGGGRDGYTF
TGTGCCACCAGTGAACCCGGGACAGGGGGCGGGCGAGACGGCTACACCTTC
>.|TRBJ1-5|12|TRBV12-3/TRBV12-4|.
CASSALNQPQHF
TGTGCCAGCAGCGCACTCAATCAGCCCCAGCATTTT
>.|TRBJ1-2|15|TRBV3-1/TRBV3-2|.
CASSQVAWGVQGYTF
TGTGCCAGCAGCCAAGTGGCGTGGGGGGTCCAGGGCTACACCTTC
>.|TRBJ1-4|14|TRBV19|TRBD1
CASSIRQGVGKLFF
TGTGCCAGTAGTATCAGGCAGGGGGTCGGAAAACTGTTTTTT
>.|TRBJ1-3|12|TRBV7-9|.
CASSLSGNTIYF
TGTGCCAGCAGCTTATCCGGAAACACCATATATTTT
>.|TRBJ1-1|13|TRBV4-3|.
CASSQDWAGEAFF
TGCGCCAGCAGCCAAGATTGGGCCGGGGAAGCTTTCTTT
>.|TRBJ1-2|14|TRBV18|.
CASSPEGPQYGYTF
TGTGCCAGCTCACCAGAGGGGCCCCAGTATGGCTACACCTTC
>.|TRBJ2-1|16|TRBV5-4|.
CASSLGGIGRYNEQFF
TGTGCCAGCAGCTTGGGGGGGATAGGACGGTACAATGAGCAGTTCTTC
>.|TRBJ2-2|15|TRBV7-7|.
CASRLAGERTGELFF
TGTGCCAGCAGGTTGGCCGGGGAACGGACCGGGGAGCTGTTTTTT
>.|TRBJ1-1|14|TRBV18|.
CASSGRGGDTEAFF
TGTGCCAGCTCAGGCAGGGGCGGGGACACTGAAGCTTTCTTT
>.|TRBJ2-3|13|TRBV5-6|.
CASSSPGRDTQYF
TGTGCCAGCAGCTCCCCCGGCAGGGATACGCAGTATTTT
>.|TRBJ1-5|12|TRBV2|.
CASSDVRQPQHF
TGTGCCAGCAGTGACGTCCGCCAGCCCCAGCATTTT
>.|TRBJ2-7|12|TRBV29-1|.
CSVQTSSYEQYF
TGCAGCGTGCAGACTAGCTCCTACGAGCAGTACTTC
>few|TRBJ2-1|15|TRBV6-5|TRBD2
CASSSRLAGIKEQFF
TGTGCCAGCAGTTCGCGACTAGCGGGTATAAAGGAGCAGTTCTTC
>.|TRBJ1-5|13|TRBV19|.
CASSIARYQPQHF
TGTGCCAGTAGTATAGCTCGATATCAGCCCCAGCATTTT
>.|TRBJ1-4|15|TRBV11-2|.
CASSFDTLANEKLFF
TGTGCCAGCAGCTTTGACACGTTGGCTAATGAAAAACTGTTTTTT
>.|TRBJ2-1|14|TRBV19|TRBD2
CASRGGVAGSEQFF
TGTGCCAGTAGAGGTGGGGTAGCGGGAAGTGAGCAGTTCTTC
>.|TRBJ2-5|15|TRBV7-2|.
CASSLSSRTEETQYF
TGTGCCAGCAGCTTAAGTTCCCGGACCGAAGAGACCCAGTACTTC
>.|TRBJ1-1|13|TRBV3-1/TRBV3-2|.
CASSQVPGPKAFF
TGTGCCAGCAGCCAAGTTCCAGGGCCCAAAGCTTTCTTT
>.|TRBJ2-1|13|TRBV4-3|.
CASSTGTTNEQFF
TGCGCCAGCAGCACCGGGACGACCAATGAGCAGTTCTTC
>.|TRBJ1-5|15|TRBV5-6|.
CASSSALHADQPQHF
TGTGCCAGCAGCTCGGCACTTCACGCGGATCAGCCCCAGCATTTT
>.|TRBJ1-6|15|TRBV19|TRBD1
CAISRDSNHNSPLHF
TGTGCCATTTCCCGGGACAGTAATCATAATTCACCCCTCCACTTT
>.|TRBJ2-7|15|TRBV14|TRBD2
CASSQDLAGGYEQYF
TGTGCCAGCAGCCAAGATCTGGCGGGGGGGTACGAGCAGTACTTC
>few|TRBJ2-7|16|TRBV4-1|.
CASSQGPGRGPYEQYF
TGCGCCAGCAGCCAAGGCCCGGGACGGGGACCATACGAGCAGTACTTC
>.|TRBJ1-4|14|TRBV19|TRBD1
CASSPAGQKEKLFF
TGTGCCAGTAGCCCAGCGGGACAGAAAGAAAAACTGTTTTTT
>once|TRBJ1-2|15|TRBV3-1/TRBV3-2|.
CASSQDRRRGDGYTF
TGTGCCAGCAGCCAAGATCGGAGGCGCGGAGATGGCTACACCTTC
>once|TRBJ1-2|14|TRBV19|TRBD1
CASSPTDRAYGYTF
TGTGCCAGTAGTCCAACGGACAGGGCTTATGGCTACACCTTC
>few|TRBJ1-1|15|TRBV11-3|TRBD1
CASSPWTGVSTEAFF
TGTGCCAGCAGCCCGTGGACAGGAGTGAGCACTGAAGCTTTCTTT
>.|TRBJ1-2|13|TRBV27|.
CASSFRRRDGYTF
TGTGCCAGCAGTTTCCGCAGGCGAGATGGCTACACCTTC
>.|TRBJ1-1|13|TRBV10-3|TRBD1
CAIRPGQGVRAFF
TGTGCCATCAGACCGGGACAGGGAGTAAGGGCTTTCTTT
>.|TRBJ1-6|17|TRBV9|TRBD1
CASSFNRGGTINSPLHF
TGTGCCAGCAGCTTCAACAGGGGCGGGACAATCAATTCACCCCTCCACTTT
>few|TRBJ2-3|12|TRBV27|.
CASSNLPDTQYF
TGTGCCAGCAGTAACCTCCCAGATACGCAGTATTTT
>.|TRBJ2-5|19|TRBV3-1/TRBV3-2|TRBD2
CASSQETPWSGGGPETQYF
TGTGCCAGCAGCCAAGAAACACCGTGGAGCGGGGGGGGACCAGAGACCCAGTACTTC
>.|TRBJ2-2|14|TRBV3-1/TRBV3-2|.
CASSQGQPTGELFF
TGTGCCAGCAGCCAAGGACAGCCCACCGGGGAGCTGTTTTTT